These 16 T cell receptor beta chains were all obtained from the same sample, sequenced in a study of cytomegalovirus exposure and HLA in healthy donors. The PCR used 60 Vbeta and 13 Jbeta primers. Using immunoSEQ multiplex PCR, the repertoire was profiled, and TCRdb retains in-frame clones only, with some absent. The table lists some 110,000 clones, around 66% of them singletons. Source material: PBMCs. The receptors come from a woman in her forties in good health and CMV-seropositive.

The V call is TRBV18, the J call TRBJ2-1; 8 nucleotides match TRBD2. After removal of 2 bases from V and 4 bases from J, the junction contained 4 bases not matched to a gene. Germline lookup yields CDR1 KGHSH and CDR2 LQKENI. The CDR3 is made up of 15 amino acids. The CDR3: CASSPTGGPYNEQFF. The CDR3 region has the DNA TGTGCCAGCTCACCAACGGGGGGGCCTTACAATGAGCAGTTCTTC.

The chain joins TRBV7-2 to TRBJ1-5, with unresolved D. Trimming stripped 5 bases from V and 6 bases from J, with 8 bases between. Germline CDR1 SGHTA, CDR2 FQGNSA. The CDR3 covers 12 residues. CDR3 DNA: TGTGCCAGCAGCGCCCCCGGTCAGCCCCAGCATTTT. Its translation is CASSAPGQPQHF.

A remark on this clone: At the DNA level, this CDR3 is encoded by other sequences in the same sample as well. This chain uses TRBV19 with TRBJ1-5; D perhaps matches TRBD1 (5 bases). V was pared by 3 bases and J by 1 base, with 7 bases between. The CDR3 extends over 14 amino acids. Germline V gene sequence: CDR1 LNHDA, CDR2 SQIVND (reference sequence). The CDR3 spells CASSIQGSNQPQHF. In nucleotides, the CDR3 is TGTGCCAGTAGTATCCAGGGAAGCAATCAGCCCCAGCATTTT.

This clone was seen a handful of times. CDR3 DNA: TGCAGCGTTGAAAGGGCAGGGGGCCACTATGGCTACACCTTC. Protein sequence: CSVERAGGHYGYTF. The rearrangement uses TRBV29-1 and TRBJ1-2; 8 nucleotides agree with TRBD1. V lost 2 bases and J lost 3; bases outside the gene matches: 5. The CDR3 covers 14 residues. Germline V lookup: CDR1 SQVTM, CDR2 ANQGSEA.

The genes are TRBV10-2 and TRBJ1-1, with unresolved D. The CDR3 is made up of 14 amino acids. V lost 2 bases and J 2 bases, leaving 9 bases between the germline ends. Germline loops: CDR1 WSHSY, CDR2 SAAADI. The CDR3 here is CASSEPGDNTEAFF. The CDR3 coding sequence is TGCGCCAGCAGTGAGCCCGGTGATAACACTGAAGCTTTCTTT.

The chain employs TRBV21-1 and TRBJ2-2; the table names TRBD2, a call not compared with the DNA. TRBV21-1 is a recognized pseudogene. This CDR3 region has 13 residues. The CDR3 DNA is TGTGCCAGCAGCTCCCCCGAGTGCGGGGAGCTGTTTTTT. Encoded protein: CASSSPECGELFF.

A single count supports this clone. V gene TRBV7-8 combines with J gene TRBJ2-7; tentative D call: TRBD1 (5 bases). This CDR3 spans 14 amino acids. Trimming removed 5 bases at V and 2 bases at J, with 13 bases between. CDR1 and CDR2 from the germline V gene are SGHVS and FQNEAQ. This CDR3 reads CASSRRTPTYEQYF. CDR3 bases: TGTGCCAGCAGCCGTCGGACACCTACCTACGAGCAGTACTTC.

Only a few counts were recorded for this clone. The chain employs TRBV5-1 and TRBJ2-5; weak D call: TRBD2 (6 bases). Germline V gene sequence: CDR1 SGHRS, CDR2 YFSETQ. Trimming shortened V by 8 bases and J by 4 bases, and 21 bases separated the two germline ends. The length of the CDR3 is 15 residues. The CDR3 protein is CASHKPGLGGETQYF. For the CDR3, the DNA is TGCGCCAGTCATAAACCGGGACTTGGGGGAGAGACCCAGTACTTC. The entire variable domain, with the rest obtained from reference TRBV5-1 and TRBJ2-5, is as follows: KAGVTQTPRYLIKTRGQQVTLSCSPISGHRSVSWYQQTPGQGLQFLFEYFSETQRNKGNFPGRFSGRQFSNSRSEMNVSTLELGDSALYLCASHKPGLGGETQYFGPGTRLLVL.

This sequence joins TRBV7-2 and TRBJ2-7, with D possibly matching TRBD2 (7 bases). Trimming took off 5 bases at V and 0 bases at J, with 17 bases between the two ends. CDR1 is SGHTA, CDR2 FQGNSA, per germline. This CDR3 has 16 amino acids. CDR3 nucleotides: TGTGCCAGCAGCGTAGGGGGGGGCAGGAGCTCCTACGAGCAGTACTTC. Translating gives CASSVGGGRSSYEQYF.

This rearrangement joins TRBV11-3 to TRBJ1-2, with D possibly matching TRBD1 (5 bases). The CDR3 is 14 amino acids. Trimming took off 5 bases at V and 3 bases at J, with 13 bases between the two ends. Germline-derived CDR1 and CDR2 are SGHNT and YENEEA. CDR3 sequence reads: CASSPSRGDYGYTF. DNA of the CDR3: TGTGCCAGCAGCCCCAGCCGGGGGGACTATGGCTACACCTTC.

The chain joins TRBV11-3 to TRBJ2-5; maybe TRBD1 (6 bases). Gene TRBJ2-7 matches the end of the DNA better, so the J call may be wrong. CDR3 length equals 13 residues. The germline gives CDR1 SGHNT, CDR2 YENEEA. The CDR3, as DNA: TGTGCCAGCAGCTCAACTCAGACAGGCGAGCAGTACTTC. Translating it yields CASSSTQTGEQYF.

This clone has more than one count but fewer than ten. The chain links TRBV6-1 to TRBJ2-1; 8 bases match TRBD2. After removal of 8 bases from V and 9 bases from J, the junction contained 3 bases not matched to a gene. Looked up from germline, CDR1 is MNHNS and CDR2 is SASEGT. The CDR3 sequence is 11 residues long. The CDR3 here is CASGTRSEQFF. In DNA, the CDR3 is TGTGCCAGCGGGACTAGAAGTGAGCAGTTCTTC.

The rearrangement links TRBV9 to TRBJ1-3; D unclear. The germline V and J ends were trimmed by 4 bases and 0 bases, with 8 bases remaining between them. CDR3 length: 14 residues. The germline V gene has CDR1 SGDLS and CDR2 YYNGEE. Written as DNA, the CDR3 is TGTGCCAGCAGCCCTGGCGGCTCTGGAAACACCATATATTTT. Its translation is CASSPGGSGNTIYF. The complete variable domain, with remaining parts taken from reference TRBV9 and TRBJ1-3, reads DSGVTQTPKHLITATGQRVTLRCSPRSGDLSVYWYQQSLDQGLQFLIQYYNGEERAKGNILERFSAQQFPDLHSELNLSSLELGDSALYFCASSPGGSGNTIYFGEGSWLTVV.

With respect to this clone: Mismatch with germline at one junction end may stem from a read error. This chain's CDR3 is CASSVGTGGYGYPF. CDR3 coding DNA: TGTGCCAGCAGCGTAGGGACAGGGGGCTATGGCTACCCCTTC. The V call is TRBV7-9, the J call TRBJ1-2; 12 bases align to TRBD1. Germline CDR1 reads SEHNR; CDR2 reads FQNEAQ (reference sequence). This CDR3 comprises 14 residues.

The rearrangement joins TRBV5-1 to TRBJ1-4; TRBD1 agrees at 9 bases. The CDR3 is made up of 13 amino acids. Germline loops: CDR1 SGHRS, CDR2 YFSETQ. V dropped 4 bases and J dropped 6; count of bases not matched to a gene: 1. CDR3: CASSDRGDEKLFF. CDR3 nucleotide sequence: TGCGCCAGCAGCGACAGGGGGGATGAAAAACTGTTTTTT.

The CDR3 region is CASSKVELPYEQYF. The CDR3 nucleotides read TGTGCCAGCAGCAAAGTCGAGCTCCCCTACGAGCAGTACTTC. The V gene is TRBV21-1, the J gene TRBJ2-7; TRBD2, the D gene given by the table, was not confirmed from the DNA. TRBV21-1 is a known pseudogene. The length of the CDR3 is 14 residues.